These T cell receptor beta chains were read from a single sample in a study of shared clonotypes between healthy human individuals. The assay was immunoSEQ multiplex PCR, and TCRdb's table has in-frame clones only and misses some. Of about 2.1 million clones listed, about 92% were seen once; the top ten hold 1.5% to 2%. Sample: naive CD8+ T cells from PBMCs. These receptors all stem from a man aged 18 to 30 in good health. Some clones in this sample may be carry-over from other donors' samples. The CDR3 runs from the conserved cysteine through the conserved F or W. The D gene is left open where the match is weak. Clone size is shown for a subset of rows, as once, few, many or a class of expanded clone.

v_call	clone_size	j_call	d_call	cdr3_aa	cdr3_nt
TRBV7-9	-	TRBJ2-7	-	CASSLAAGGSAPYEQYF	TGTGCCAGCAGCTTAGCGGCCGGAGGTTCAGCCCCCTACGAGCAGTACTTC
TRBV9	-	TRBJ2-1	-	CASTPLEGYNEQFF	TGTGCCAGCACGCCCTTGGAAGGTTACAATGAGCAGTTCTTC
TRBV11-2	few	TRBJ2-7	TRBD2	CASSLGASGSYEQYF	TGTGCCAGCAGCTTAGGGGCTAGCGGGAGCTACGAGCAGTACTTC
TRBV4-1	-	TRBJ2-7	TRBD1	CASSQGQGAYEQYF	TGCGCCAGCAGCCAAGGACAGGGAGCCTACGAGCAGTACTTC
TRBV4-3	-	TRBJ2-1	-	CASSPREDWGNEQFF	TGCGCCAGCAGCCCCCGGGAAGACTGGGGCAATGAGCAGTTCTTC
TRBV7-8	-	TRBJ2-7	-	CASSFDRGYEQYF	TGTGCCAGCAGCTTCGACAGAGGCTACGAGCAGTACTTC
TRBV19	-	TRBJ1-5	TRBD1	CASSIESGTALVVGQHF	TGTGCCAGTAGTATCGAGAGTGGGACAGCCCTAGTGGTCGGCCAGCATTTT
TRBV15	-	TRBJ2-2	TRBD1	CATSSRGPGTGELFF	TGTGCCACCAGCTCCAGGGGGCCGGGGACCGGGGAGCTGTTTTTT
TRBV11-2	once	TRBJ2-7	TRBD2	CASSLGLAGGSYEQYF	TGTGCCAGCAGCTTAGGACTAGCGGGAGGCTCCTACGAGCAGTACTTC
TRBV4-3	-	TRBJ2-2	-	CASSRTPGEVELSPGELFF	TGCGCCAGCAGCCGGACCCCGGGGGAGGTCGAATTAAGTCCCGGGGAGCTGTTTTTT
TRBV29-1	-	TRBJ1-1	-	CSSREAGTEAFF	TGCAGCTCCCGGGAGGCGGGGACTGAAGCTTTCTTT
TRBV5-4	once	TRBJ2-5	TRBD2	CASSLFTSGVQETQYF	TGTGCCAGCAGCTTGTTCACTAGCGGGGTCCAAGAGACCCAGTACTTC
TRBV28	-	TRBJ2-3	TRBD1	CASSLTGVTDTQYF	TGTGCCAGCAGTTTAACAGGGGTCACAGATACGCAGTATTTT
TRBV4-1	-	TRBJ2-7	TRBD1	CASSQEQGTAYEQYF	TGCGCCAGCAGCCAAGAACAGGGGACCGCCTACGAGCAGTACTTC
TRBV27	-	TRBJ2-3	-	CASSRPREGDTQYF	TGTGCCAGCAGTCGGCCCCGAGAGGGAGATACGCAGTATTTT
TRBV7-9	-	TRBJ1-1	-	CASSLRDLNTEAFF	TGTGCCAGCAGCCTACGGGACCTGAACACTGAAGCTTTCTTT
TRBV7-9	-	TRBJ2-1	TRBD2	CASSSLAGDDNEQFF	TGTGCCAGCAGCTCCTTAGCGGGAGACGACAATGAGCAGTTCTTC
TRBV7-9	-	TRBJ2-3	-	CASSDQGSTDTQYF	TGTGCCAGCAGCGATCAAGGGAGCACAGATACGCAGTATTTT
TRBV5-4	-	TRBJ1-1	TRBD1	CASSSPGGLNTEAFF	TGTGCCAGCAGCTCTCCAGGGGGATTGAACACTGAAGCTTTCTTT
TRBV9	-	TRBJ1-2	-	CASSVGLRTAAGYTF	TGTGCCAGCAGCGTAGGTTTGAGGACAGCCGCTGGCTACACCTTC
TRBV27	-	TRBJ1-2	-	CASSPSFRTGGYTF	TGTGCCAGCAGTCCTTCGTTTAGGACGGGTGGCTACACCTTC
TRBV6-5	once	TRBJ1-4	TRBD1	CASSFARTGANEKLFF	TGTGCCAGCAGTTTCGCCAGGACAGGGGCTAATGAAAAACTGTTTTTT
TRBV7-7	-	TRBJ1-1	-	CASSTTVNTEAFF	TGTGCCAGCAGCACGACTGTGAACACTGAAGCTTTCTTT
TRBV19	-	TRBJ1-1	-	CASGLPGANTEAFF	TGTGCCAGTGGATTACCGGGGGCCAACACTGAAGCTTTCTTT
TRBV27	-	TRBJ2-1	TRBD2	CASSFGWRGTYNEQFF	TGTGCCAGCAGTTTTGGGTGGCGGGGGACCTACAATGAGCAGTTCTTC
TRBV5-4	-	TRBJ2-1	-	CASSLGPESDEQFF	TGTGCCAGCAGCTTGGGGCCCGAATCCGATGAGCAGTTCTTC
TRBV29-1	-	TRBJ2-2	TRBD2	CSVVAGGTGELFF	TGCAGCGTTGTAGCGGGAGGCACCGGGGAGCTGTTTTTT
TRBV27	once	TRBJ2-7	-	CASSLVGGNYEQYF	TGTGCCAGCAGTTTAGTTGGGGGAAATTACGAGCAGTACTTC
TRBV11-2	once	TRBJ2-2	-	CASSLGPGRKNTGELFF	TGTGCCAGCAGCTTAGGTCCGGGACGGAAGAACACCGGGGAGCTGTTTTTT
TRBV29-1	-	TRBJ2-1	-	CSVDPDGLPYNEQFF	TGCAGCGTTGACCCGGACGGACTCCCCTACAATGAGCAGTTCTTC
TRBV7-9	-	TRBJ2-3	TRBD2	CASSLETSGQDTQYF	TGTGCCAGCAGCCTGGAGACTAGCGGGCAAGATACGCAGTATTTT
TRBV27	-	TRBJ1-3	-	CASSLMLGNTIYF	TGTGCCAGCAGTTTAATGCTTGGAAACACCATATATTTT
TRBV7-9	-	TRBJ2-1	TRBD1	CASSLTGGSYNEQFF	TGTGCCAGCAGTTTGACAGGGGGCTCCTACAATGAGCAGTTCTTC
TRBV5-1	-	TRBJ2-3	-	CASRGGQGGADTQYF	TGCGCCAGCAGGGGAGGGCAAGGGGGCGCAGATACGCAGTATTTT
TRBV28	-	TRBJ2-7	-	CASSLPAAIPYEQYF	TGTGCCAGCAGCCTCCCGGCCGCTATCCCCTACGAGCAGTACTTC
TRBV7-9	-	TRBJ2-5	TRBD2	CASSFSRLAGEETQYF	TGTGCCAGCAGCTTCTCCCGACTAGCGGGAGAAGAGACCCAGTACTTC
TRBV7-9	once	TRBJ2-6	-	CASSGTRGRSSGANVLTF	TGTGCCAGCAGCGGTACGAGGGGAAGGAGCTCTGGGGCCAACGTCCTGACTTTC
TRBV28	-	TRBJ2-7	TRBD1	CASTTDRAPTYEQYF	TGTGCCAGCACCACCGACAGGGCCCCCACCTACGAGCAGTACTTC
TRBV25-1	-	TRBJ1-1	-	CASASRRGYDTEAFF	TGTGCCAGCGCTTCCCGCAGGGGTTACGACACTGAAGCTTTCTTT
TRBV5-5	-	TRBJ1-2	-	CASSPASRDKRYGYTF	TGTGCCAGCAGCCCGGCTTCGAGGGACAAGCGATATGGCTACACCTTC
TRBV11-2	-	TRBJ2-7	TRBD2	CASSPEGLAENGEQYF	TGTGCCAGCAGCCCAGAGGGACTAGCGGAGAATGGCGAGCAGTACTTC
TRBV5-6	-	TRBJ1-1	-	CASSTHGATPSFF	TGTGCCAGCAGCACCCACGGAGCTACTCCGTCTTTCTTT
TRBV29-1	-	TRBJ1-2	-	CSVPGLYGYTF	TGCAGCGTACCGGGCCTCTATGGCTACACCTTC
TRBV27	-	TRBJ2-1	-	CASSTSAGFSYNEQFF	TGTGCCAGCAGTACAAGCGCCGGTTTCTCCTACAATGAGCAGTTCTTC
TRBV5-8	-	TRBJ2-4	-	CASSLPPMGGPKNIQYF	TGTGCCAGCAGTCTCCCCCCCATGGGGGGCCCCAAAAACATTCAGTACTTC
TRBV19	-	TRBJ2-1	TRBD1	CASSQGTGWNEQFF	TGTGCCAGTAGTCAAGGGACAGGGTGGAATGAGCAGTTCTTC
TRBV28	-	TRBJ2-7	TRBD2	CASSFIPGLAGGNYEQYF	TGTGCCAGCAGTTTTATTCCGGGACTAGCGGGTGGGAATTACGAGCAGTACTTC
TRBV27	-	TRBJ1-3	-	CASSFRTSPGNTIYF	TGTGCCAGCAGTTTCCGGACATCACCTGGAAACACCATATATTTT
TRBV7-9	-	TRBJ2-5	TRBD1	CASSPPGQQETQYF	TGTGCCAGCAGCCCCCCGGGACAGCAAGAGACCCAGTACTTC
TRBV27	-	TRBJ2-7	TRBD2	CASGALGLVGTSWEQYF	TGTGCCAGCGGGGCTTTAGGCCTGGTAGGGACTAGTTGGGAGCAGTACTTC